These 26 T cell receptor beta chains were all obtained from the same sample, sequenced in a study of T cell responses to AZD1222 COVID-19 vaccine. Clones were sequenced by immunoSEQ multiplex PCR, and TCRdb holds only the in-frame ones, with some missing. The table includes about 76,000 clones, around 87% detected once. The sample consisted of peripheral blood, taken on day 0 of MenACWY control vaccination. These receptors originate from an adult in good health.

The chain joins TRBV7-6 to TRBJ2-2, with D uncertain. V lost 5 bases and J 0 bases, leaving 13 bases between the germline ends. This CDR3 has 16 residues. Germline CDR1 reads SGHVS; CDR2 reads FNYEAQ. This CDR3 is CASSPGVGPNTGELFF. The CDR3 nucleotides are TGTGCCAGCAGCCCCGGTGTTGGTCCGAACACCGGGGAGCTGTTTTTT.

The chain has TRBV5-1 and TRBJ2-3; D uncertain. Germline V gives CDR1 SGHRS, CDR2 YFSETQ. CDR3 length: 13 residues. Between the trimmed V and J ends, which lost 2 bases and 3 bases, there was a span of 7 bases. The CDR3 is CASSFLLTDTQYF. CDR3 nucleotide sequence: TGCGCCAGCAGCTTTCTCTTGACAGATACGCAGTATTTT.

The chain has TRBV25-1 and TRBJ2-3, with D possibly matching TRBD2 (6 bases). Germline V CDR1 and CDR2: MGHDK, SYGVNS. With 5 bases removed from V and 2 bases from J, the gap between germline ends came to 8 bases. The CDR3 consists of 13 residues. CDR3 nucleotides: TGTGCCAGCAGTTGGCGGGACACAGATACGCAGTATTTT. The encoded protein is CASSWRDTDTQYF.

The V gene is TRBV3-1 (or the pseudogene TRBV3-2), the J gene TRBJ1-2, with 7 bases fitting TRBD1. CDR1 LGHDT and CDR2 YNNKEL come from the germline V gene (reference sequence). V lost 3 bases, J lost 7 bases, and 2 bases stayed unmatched. The CDR3 length is 12 residues. The CDR3: CASSHNRGGYTF. DNA of the CDR3: TGTGCCAGCAGCCACAACAGGGGTGGCTACACCTTC.

The gene calls are TRBV5-6 and TRBJ1-5; a possible D gene is TRBD1 (5 bases). The V end lost 0 bases, the J end lost 1 base, and 11 bases lay between the germline ends. The CDR3 is made up of 16 amino acids. From germline, CDR1 is SGHDT and CDR2 YYEEEE. The CDR3 is CASSLAGVGSNQPQHF. The CDR3 bases are TGTGCCAGCAGCTTGGCGGGGGTGGGAAGCAATCAGCCCCAGCATTTT. Full variable domain (rest looked up from reference TRBV5-6 and TRBJ1-5): DAGVTQSPTHLIKTRGQQVTLRCSPKSGHDTVSWYQQALGQGPQFIFQYYEEEERQRGNFPDRFSGHQFPNYSSELNVNALLLGDSALYLCASSLAGVGSNQPQHFGDGTRLSIL.

The CDR3 bases are TGTGCCAGCGGACAGGCGGCTAATCAGCCCCAGCATTTT. Its protein product is CASGQAANQPQHF. The chain employs TRBV2 and TRBJ1-5; TRBD1 matches at 7 bases. The V gene's germline CDR1 is SNHLY and CDR2 FYNNEI. The CDR3 has 13 residues. After removal of 8 bases from V and 4 bases from J, the junction contained 5 bases not matched to a gene.

The count of this clone is one. V is TRBV18 and J is TRBJ2-7; TRBD2 aligns across 10 bases. CDR1 is KGHSH, CDR2 LQKENI, per germline. The CDR3 is made up of 15 amino acids. Trimming removed 5 bases from V and 6 bases from J; junction bases left unmatched: 10. CDR3 sequence: CASSATSGTGGEQYF. CDR3 DNA: TGTGCCAGCTCAGCTACTAGCGGGACGGGGGGCGAGCAGTACTTC.

The rearrangement joins TRBV5-6 to TRBJ2-7; D not resolved. The CDR3 contains 11 residues. CDR1 and CDR2 (germline): SGHDT, YYEEEE. The ends were cut back, 0 bases at V and 5 bases at J, with 3 bases in the middle. The CDR3 here is CASSLVNEQYF. DNA of the CDR3: TGTGCCAGCAGCTTGGTGAACGAGCAGTACTTC.

The chain carries TRBV6-5 and TRBJ1-2, with 7 bases fitting TRBD1. This CDR3 region has 16 residues. The germline V gene has CDR1 MNHEY and CDR2 SVGAGI. V lost 0 bases to trimming and J lost 6 bases; unmatched junction nucleotides: 10. The CDR3 reads CASSYSIGGRANGYTF. In DNA, the CDR3 is TGTGCCAGCAGTTACTCGATAGGGGGCAGGGCGAATGGCTACACCTTC.

The rearrangement joins TRBV9 to TRBJ2-7; D is ambiguous. V shed 6 bases and J shed 2 bases, with 15 bases lying between them. The length of the CDR3 is 14 residues. Germline loops: CDR1 SGDLS, CDR2 YYNGEE. The CDR3: CASNSAGGAYEQYF. The CDR3 coding sequence is TGTGCCAGCAACAGTGCCGGTGGCGCCTACGAGCAGTACTTC.

The rearrangement links TRBV18 to TRBJ1-5; D uncertain. Germline CDR1 KGHSH, CDR2 LQKENI. V dropped 2 bases and J dropped 4 bases, with 6 bases sitting between them. The CDR3 is 13 residues long. CDR3 sequence reads: CASSPIENQPQHF. CDR3 DNA: TGTGCCAGCTCACCAATAGAAAATCAGCCCCAGCATTTT. The entire variable domain, with the rest obtained from reference TRBV18 and TRBJ1-5, is as follows: NAGVMQNPRHLVRRRGQEARLRCSPMKGHSHVYWYRQLPEEGLKFMVYLQKENIIDESGMPKERFSAEFPKEGPSILRIQQVVRGDSAAYFCASSPIENQPQHFGDGTRLSIL.

The chain uses TRBV30 and TRBJ1-5; 10 bases line up with TRBD1. V lost 2 bases and J lost 0; bases outside the gene matches: 1. The CDR3 runs to 15 residues. Germline CDR1 is GTSNPN and CDR2 is SVGIG (reference sequence). DNA for the CDR3: TGTGCCTGGAGTTGGACAGGGGGTAGCAATCAGCCCCAGCATTTT. Residues: CAWSWTGGSNQPQHF.

The gene calls are TRBV6-6 and TRBJ1-1; TRBD1 aligns across 9 bases. The CDR3 covers 13 residues. The V segment lost 4 bases and the J segment 7 bases; nucleotides outside the gene matches: 4. CDR1 is MNHNY, CDR2 SVGAGI, per germline (reference sequence). This CDR3 is CASSWDRVGEAFF. The CDR3 DNA reads as TGTGCCAGCAGTTGGGACAGGGTGGGTGAAGCTTTCTTT.

As for this clone: The junction differs from germline at one of its ends, possibly a read error. The J gene is TRBJ1-2, the V gene TRBV7-2; no definite D call. The CDR3 sequence is 10 residues long. In germline, CDR1 is SGHTA, CDR2 FQGNSA. The CDR3 loop reads CASSLVGPIF. CDR3 DNA sequence: TGTGCCAGCAGCTTAGTAGGTCCTATCTTC.

The chain links TRBV18 to TRBJ1-2; tentative D call: TRBD1 (5 bases). Trimming took off 2 bases at V and 3 bases at J, with 7 bases between the two ends. The CDR3 loop spans 13 amino acids. The germline V gene has CDR1 KGHSH and CDR2 LQKENI. Here the CDR3 DNA reads TGTGCCAGCTCACCAGGGACGGACTATGGCTACACCTTC. Its protein product is CASSPGTDYGYTF.

The rearrangement uses TRBV30 and TRBJ1-2; D ambiguous. Trimming cost V 1 base and J 4 bases, with 4 bases left between them. Per the germline V gene, CDR1 is GTSNPN and CDR2 is SVGIG (reference sequence). The CDR3 covers 11 residues. The CDR3 reads CAWSAIYGYTF. The DNA for the CDR3 is TGTGCCTGGAGTGCCATCTATGGCTACACCTTC.

The rearrangement joins TRBV12-3 or TRBV12-4 to TRBJ1-5, with TRBD1 as a possible D gene (5 bases). Trimming removed 6 bases from V and 8 bases from J, with 11 bases in between. The CDR3 extends over 12 amino acids. This chain's CDR3 is CASRRGWEPQHF. The CDR3 nucleotides are TGTGCCAGCAGGAGGGGCTGGGAGCCCCAGCATTTT.

The rearrangement links TRBV5-4 to TRBJ1-2; 7 nucleotides align to TRBD1. The CDR3 contains 13 residues. Trimming cost V 4 bases and J 8 bases; bases outside gene matches: 8. The germline gives CDR1 SGHNT, CDR2 YYREEE (reference sequence). CDR3 residues: CASSEGQRSGYTF. CDR3 sequence (DNA): TGTGCCAGCAGCGAGGGACAGCGGTCGGGCTACACCTTC.

The rearrangement joins TRBV7-9 to TRBJ2-7; D uncertain. Germline CDR1 SEHNR, CDR2 FQNEAQ (reference sequence). The CDR3 sequence is 12 residues long. V lost 0 bases and J lost 7, with 7 bases in between. DNA of the CDR3: TGTGCCAGCAGCTTAGCAACGAGGGAGCAGTACTTC. Protein: CASSLATREQYF.

V and J are TRBV19 and TRBJ2-3; possible D gene TRBD1, 6 bases. CDR1 is LNHDA and CDR2 is SQIVND in the germline V gene (reference sequence). The CDR3 runs to 18 residues. With 4 bases removed from V and 2 bases from J, the gap between germline ends came to 22 bases. CDR3 nucleotides: TGTGCCAGTAGTAACCTGGGGGCGGCCAGCGGCTACACAGATACGCAGTATTTT. It specifies CASSNLGAASGYTDTQYF.

The rearrangement joins TRBV29-1 to TRBJ1-1; no reliable D call. The CDR3 runs to 16 residues. V was pared by 3 bases and J by 0 bases, with 17 bases between. The germline V gene encodes CDR1 SQVTM and CDR2 ANQGSEA. The CDR3 DNA sequence: TGCAGCGTTGAGCCGGGGATCGGGGTGATGAACACTGAAGCTTTCTTT. It codes for CSVEPGIGVMNTEAFF.

The chain's CDR3 is CASSRDRARETQYF. Here the CDR3 DNA reads TGTGCCAGCAGCCGGGACAGGGCCCGGGAGACCCAGTACTTC. V and J are TRBV28 and TRBJ2-5, with 9 bases matching TRBD1. Germline V lookup: CDR1 MDHEN, CDR2 SYDVKM. J lost 5 bases, V lost 6 bases, and 7 bases had no gene match. CDR3 length: 14 amino acids.

V is TRBV11-2 and J is TRBJ2-7; D may be TRBD2 (6 bases). The ends were cut back, 0 bases at V and 3 bases at J, with 12 bases in the middle. This CDR3 has 15 residues. CDR1 is SGHAT and CDR2 is FQNNGV in the germline V gene. CDR3 in DNA: TGTGCCAGCAGCTTAGAATTAGCGGATTACTACGAGCAGTACTTC. This translates into CASSLELADYYEQYF.

This rearrangement joins TRBV28 to TRBJ2-1; 9 bases match TRBD1. Germline-derived CDR1 and CDR2 are MDHEN and SYDVKM. J lost 3 bases, V lost 2 bases, and 2 bases had no gene match. The CDR3 is 15 residues long. CDR3: CASSLRDRDYNEQFF. The CDR3 DNA reads TGTGCCAGCAGTTTACGGGACAGGGACTACAATGAGCAGTTCTTC.

The chain couples TRBV19 to TRBJ1-4, with 9 positions matching TRBD1. Germline V CDR1 and CDR2: LNHDA, SQIVND (reference sequence). This CDR3 comprises 15 residues. With V trimmed by 5 bases and J by 6 bases, 7 bases remained unmatched. The CDR3, as DNA: TGTGCCAGTAGTGACGATCGGACAGGGGATGAAAAACTGTTTTTT. It codes for CASSDDRTGDEKLFF. Drawing the rest from reference TRBV19 and TRBJ1-4, the complete variable domain is DGGITQSPKYLFRKEGQNVTLSCEQNLNHDAMYWYRQDPGQGLRLIYYSQIVNDFQKGDIAEGYSVSREKKESFPLTVTSAQKNPTAFYLCASSDDRTGDEKLFFGSGTQLSVL.

The rearrangement joins TRBV30 to TRBJ2-5, with D unresolved. Germline loops: CDR1 GTSNPN, CDR2 SVGIG (reference sequence). This CDR3 has 11 amino acids. V was pared by 2 bases and J by 2 bases, with 3 bases between. CDR3 nucleotide sequence: TGTGCCTGGAGTAAGCAAGAGACCCAGTACTTC. It yields the protein CAWSKQETQYF. The whole variable domain, filled in from reference TRBV30 and TRBJ2-5, reads SQTIHQWPATLVQPVGSPLSLECTVEGTSNPNLYWYRQAAGRGLQLLFYSVGIGQISSEVPQNLSASRPQDRQFILSSKKLLLSDSGFYLCAWSKQETQYFGPGTRLLVL.